A single sample gave rise to the 2 T cell receptor beta chains below, sequenced in a study of cytomegalovirus exposure and HLA in healthy donors (dated by TCRdb to about 2017). Libraries were constructed by the immunoSEQ multiplex PCR assay. For the multiplex PCR, a mixture combining 60 forward primers for TCR Vbeta segments and 13 reverse primers for TCR Jbeta segments was used. Imported from immuneACCESS, the table was reduced by TCRdb to in-frame sequences with V and J called. These copies leave out some clones; in studies compared against another copy, an unresolved V gene accounts for under half, and the cause of the remainder is not known. For this sample the table gives 75,000 to 100,000 clones, of which 73% were detected only once. In total, the top ten clones hold less than 4% of the sample. The sequenced material came from PBMCs. The receptors here all came from a man between 35 and 55 years old in good health and CMV-seronegative.

The chain combines TRBV7-2 with TRBJ2-3; TRBD2 matches at 8 bases. CDR3 length equals 16 residues. V shed 5 bases, J shed 4 bases, and the junction held 11 bases outside the gene matches. Germline assignment: CDR1 SGHTA and CDR2 FQGNSA. CDR3 nucleotide sequence: TGTGCCAGCAGCGCAACTCCGGGACTAGTAGCAGATACGCAGTATTTT. Its protein is CASSATPGLVADTQYF.

The rearrangement uses TRBV2 and TRBJ2-3; 7 positions agree with TRBD2. The CDR3 extends over 14 amino acids. Germline CDR1 is SNHLY and CDR2 is FYNNEI. Unmatched junction bases numbered 7, after V lost 8 bases and J lost 2 bases. CDR3 in DNA: TGTGCCAGCGCCTTTGCGGGGGTCACAGATACGCAGTATTTT. Translated, it gives CASAFAGVTDTQYF. Full variable domain (outside the CDR3, taken from reference TRBV2 and TRBJ2-3): EPEVTQTPSHQVTQMGQEVILRCVPISNHLYFYWYRQILGQKVEFLVSFYNNEISEKSEIFDDQFSVERPDGSNFTLKIRSTKLEDSAMYFCASAFAGVTDTQYFGPGTRLTVL.